This T cell receptor (beta chain) was captured by sequencing in a study of T-cell reconstitution after alpha-beta-depleted transplantation in children. Deletions cut 0 bases from V and 2 bases from J, with 13 bases between. The CDR3 has 16 amino acids. The V gene's germline CDR1 is MNHEY and CDR2 SMNVEV (reference sequence). Study observations and caveats: Among T cells one year after transplant, newly produced cells accounted for most counts and diversity. From surviving recipient T cells and thymic progenitors came the high day-60 TCRbeta diversity observed in some patients. Where alpha-beta T cells came from about two months after transplant was reportedly several hundred expanded graft clones.

Unique molecular identifiers were incorporated when the TCRbeta library was constructed. TCRdb itself ran the PCR reads through MiXCR, one entry per CDR3 protein. The sample includes 700,000 to 950,000 distinct CDR3 sequences, 16% of them seen just once. In its sample, this clonotype was seen a few times. Its specificity is unknown. This TCR was recovered from a male patient younger than 18 who had a stem cell transplant for acute lymphoblastic leukemia, so the T cells may come from the graft donor. Here the sequenced sample was PBMCs, mostly from graft donor cells, taken 360 days after TCRalphabeta/CD19-depleted stem cell transplant. The chain uses TRBV27 and TRBJ1-1; D not certain. For the CDR3, the DNA is TGTGCCAGCAGTTTATCTACGGGTCCTAGTAACACTGAAGCTTTCTTT. This translates into CASSLSTGPSNTEAFF.